Listed below are T cell receptor beta chains from one sample, sequenced in a study of blood T cell repertoires in COVID-19. Clones were sequenced by immunoSEQ multiplex PCR, and TCRdb holds only the in-frame ones, with some missing. This table has hundreds of thousands of clones, more than 85% appearing once. Sequences were obtained from PBMCs or T cells enriched from blood (not recorded which). These receptors were taken from a man aged 35 to 55 who had recovered from COVID-19. The CDR3 runs from the conserved cysteine through the conserved F or W. The order of the fields is V gene, D gene, J gene, clone size, CDR3 DNA, CDR3 protein. The D gene is left open where the match is weak. The size field is filled for only some rows; it gives once, few, many or a size class.

v_gene: TRBV6-5
d_gene: NA
j_gene: TRBJ1-2
abundance: NA
CDR3nt: TGTGCCAGCAGTCAAAGGGGATATAGCTATGGCTACACCTTC
CDR3aa: CASSQRGYSYGYTF

v_gene: TRBV9
d_gene: TRBD2
j_gene: TRBJ2-1
abundance: NA
CDR3nt: TGTGCCAGCAGCCCCTCCTCGGCTAGCGGGGGGGATGAGCAGTTCTTC
CDR3aa: CASSPSSASGGDEQFF

v_gene: TRBV29-1
d_gene: TRBD2
j_gene: TRBJ2-1
abundance: once
CDR3nt: TGCAGCGTTCTAGGACTAGCGGGATGGAATGAGCAGTTCTTC
CDR3aa: CSVLGLAGWNEQFF

v_gene: TRBV4-1
d_gene: TRBD1
j_gene: TRBJ1-6
abundance: NA
CDR3nt: TGCGCCAGCAGCATGGGACAGGGGCGAAGTAATTCACCCCTCCACTTT
CDR3aa: CASSMGQGRSNSPLHF

v_gene: TRBV20-1
d_gene: TRBD1
j_gene: TRBJ2-5
abundance: NA
CDR3nt: TGCGGTTGCAGGGGGCTGGAGACCCAGTACTTC
CDR3aa: CGCRGLETQYF

v_gene: TRBV5-1
d_gene: NA
j_gene: TRBJ2-2
abundance: NA
CDR3nt: TGCGCCAGCAGCTTGGTACCGGAGGACGCGAACACCGGGGAGCTGTTTTTT
CDR3aa: CASSLVPEDANTGELFF

v_gene: TRBV11-1
d_gene: TRBD1
j_gene: TRBJ2-3
abundance: NA
CDR3nt: TGTGCCAGCAGTCTCGACAGGGCAGATACGCAGTATTTT
CDR3aa: CASSLDRADTQYF

v_gene: TRBV6-5
d_gene: NA
j_gene: TRBJ1-2
abundance: NA
CDR3nt: TGTGCCAGCAGTTACGGACAGAATAACTATGGCTACACCTTC
CDR3aa: CASSYGQNNYGYTF

v_gene: TRBV5-1
d_gene: TRBD1
j_gene: TRBJ2-7
abundance: NA
CDR3nt: TGCGCCAGCAGCGACGGGGACAGGACAATCTACGAGCAGTACTTC
CDR3aa: CASSDGDRTIYEQYF

v_gene: TRBV18
d_gene: TRBD1
j_gene: TRBJ1-1
abundance: NA
CDR3nt: TGTGCCAGCTCACCAGGGACAGGGGGCTTGGGTGAAGCTTTCTTT
CDR3aa: CASSPGTGGLGEAFF

v_gene: TRBV18
d_gene: TRBD2
j_gene: TRBJ2-5
abundance: once
CDR3nt: TGTGCCAGCTCACCACCGGTCGGGACTAGCGGGATTGGAGAGACCCAGTACTTC
CDR3aa: CASSPPVGTSGIGETQYF

v_gene: TRBV2
d_gene: NA
j_gene: TRBJ1-5
abundance: NA
CDR3nt: TGTGCCAGCTCGGGAAGGTTTCAGCCCCAGCATTTT
CDR3aa: CASSGRFQPQHF

v_gene: TRBV6-5
d_gene: TRBD1
j_gene: TRBJ1-2
abundance: NA
CDR3nt: TGTGCCAGCAGTTACACCGGGACAGGGGGACGCTATGGCTACACCTTC
CDR3aa: CASSYTGTGGRYGYTF

v_gene: TRBV19
d_gene: TRBD2
j_gene: TRBJ2-1
abundance: NA
CDR3nt: TGTGCCAGTAGTTTACTAGCGGGTGGATTATACGAGCAGTTCTTC
CDR3aa: CASSLLAGGLYEQFF

v_gene: TRBV3-1/TRBV3-2
d_gene: TRBD2
j_gene: TRBJ2-7
abundance: NA
CDR3nt: TGTGCCAGCAGCCAAGACCAGGTGGCGGGAGTCTACTACGAGCAGTACTTC
CDR3aa: CASSQDQVAGVYYEQYF

v_gene: TRBV27
d_gene: TRBD1
j_gene: TRBJ2-7
abundance: few
CDR3nt: TGTGCCAGCAGTTTAGGGACAGGGGGCGACGAGCAGTACTTC
CDR3aa: CASSLGTGGDEQYF

v_gene: TRBV18
d_gene: TRBD1
j_gene: TRBJ1-5
abundance: once
CDR3nt: TGTGCCAGCTCACAACAACAGGGGGAGAATCAGCCCCAGCATTTT
CDR3aa: CASSQQQGENQPQHF

v_gene: TRBV7-8
d_gene: NA
j_gene: TRBJ1-4
abundance: NA
CDR3nt: TGTGCCAGCAGCTGGAATAGCGGCGGGGCCGGTGAAAAACTGTTTTTT
CDR3aa: CASSWNSGGAGEKLFF

v_gene: TRBV11-2
d_gene: TRBD1
j_gene: TRBJ1-2
abundance: NA
CDR3nt: TGTGCCAGCAGCTTGACCTTTACACAGGGCCCAGGGGGTGGCTACACCTTC
CDR3aa: CASSLTFTQGPGGGYTF

v_gene: TRBV4-3
d_gene: TRBD1
j_gene: TRBJ1-4
abundance: NA
CDR3nt: TGCGCCAGCAGCCGCGGACAGGGGGCGGAAAATGAAAAACTGTTTTTT
CDR3aa: CASSRGQGAENEKLFF

v_gene: TRBV30
d_gene: TRBD1
j_gene: TRBJ2-7
abundance: NA
CDR3nt: TGTGCCTGGAGTCCTACAGGGGGCTACGAGCAGTACTTC
CDR3aa: CAWSPTGGYEQYF

v_gene: TRBV5-8
d_gene: TRBD1
j_gene: TRBJ1-2
abundance: NA
CDR3nt: TGTGCCAGCAGCCTGACAGGGAGTATCAACTATGGCTACACCTTC
CDR3aa: CASSLTGSINYGYTF

v_gene: TRBV5-5
d_gene: TRBD1
j_gene: TRBJ1-2
abundance: NA
CDR3nt: TGTGCCAGCAGTTCCGGGACAGGGGATGGCTACACCTTC
CDR3aa: CASSSGTGDGYTF

v_gene: TRBV15
d_gene: NA
j_gene: TRBJ1-6
abundance: once
CDR3nt: TGTGCCACCAGCACTACTTGGCGGAGTTCACCCCTCCACTTT
CDR3aa: CATSTTWRSSPLHF

v_gene: TRBV6-5
d_gene: NA
j_gene: TRBJ1-5
abundance: NA
CDR3nt: TGTGCCAGCAGAGAGAGTCGCAATCAGCCCCAGCATTTT
CDR3aa: CASRESRNQPQHF

v_gene: TRBV9
d_gene: NA
j_gene: TRBJ2-5
abundance: NA
CDR3nt: TGTGCCAGCAGCTTAGGACTACCCGAGGAGACCCAGTACTTC
CDR3aa: CASSLGLPEETQYF

v_gene: TRBV10-3
d_gene: TRBD1
j_gene: TRBJ1-1
abundance: NA
CDR3nt: TGTGCCATCAGTGAGTCGCGACAGGGTAATGAAGCTTTCTTT
CDR3aa: CAISESRQGNEAFF

v_gene: TRBV7-8
d_gene: TRBD2
j_gene: TRBJ2-7
abundance: NA
CDR3nt: TGTGCCAGCAGCCGACTAGCTCCCCTCTCCTACGAGCAGTACTTC
CDR3aa: CASSRLAPLSYEQYF

v_gene: TRBV18
d_gene: TRBD1
j_gene: TRBJ2-7
abundance: NA
CDR3nt: TGTGCCAGCTCAACGGACAGGGGGCACGACGAGCAGTACTTC
CDR3aa: CASSTDRGHDEQYF

v_gene: TRBV29-1
d_gene: TRBD1
j_gene: TRBJ2-1
abundance: once
CDR3nt: TGCAGCGTTGGGGGGACAGGGACTGACAATGAGCAGTTCTTC
CDR3aa: CSVGGTGTDNEQFF

v_gene: TRBV19
d_gene: TRBD1
j_gene: TRBJ1-6
abundance: NA
CDR3nt: TGTGCCGCCAACAGGGGGCTGGATTCACCCCTCCACTTT
CDR3aa: CAANRGLDSPLHF

v_gene: TRBV11-2
d_gene: NA
j_gene: TRBJ2-5
abundance: NA
CDR3nt: TGTGCCAGCAGCTTAGACAGGGAAGAGACCCAGTACTTC
CDR3aa: CASSLDREETQYF

v_gene: TRBV28
d_gene: TRBD1
j_gene: TRBJ1-3
abundance: NA
CDR3nt: TGTGCCAGCAGAAGGGACAGGGGAAACACCATATATTTT
CDR3aa: CASRRDRGNTIYF

v_gene: TRBV3-1/TRBV3-2
d_gene: NA
j_gene: TRBJ2-3
abundance: NA
CDR3nt: TGTGCCAGCCGCGAAACCCCCCAGGACACAGATACGCAGTATTTT
CDR3aa: CASRETPQDTDTQYF

v_gene: TRBV3-1/TRBV3-2
d_gene: NA
j_gene: TRBJ1-3
abundance: NA
CDR3nt: TGTGCCAGCAGACCCGCGGACAGCCCAAACACCATATATTTT
CDR3aa: CASRPADSPNTIYF

v_gene: TRBV11-3
d_gene: NA
j_gene: TRBJ1-1
abundance: NA
CDR3nt: TGTGCCAGCAGCTTAGAGACAGGAATGAACACTGAAGCTTTCTTT
CDR3aa: CASSLETGMNTEAFF

v_gene: TRBV28
d_gene: TRBD1
j_gene: TRBJ1-5
abundance: NA
CDR3nt: TGTGCCAGCAGTCCTCGTGACAGGGGGAGCAATCAGCCCCAGCATTTT
CDR3aa: CASSPRDRGSNQPQHF

v_gene: TRBV12-3/TRBV12-4
d_gene: NA
j_gene: TRBJ2-1
abundance: NA
CDR3nt: TGTGCCAGCGGCAGGGGTGGTAATGAGCAGTTCTTC
CDR3aa: CASGRGGNEQFF

v_gene: TRBV7-9
d_gene: TRBD2
j_gene: TRBJ2-7
abundance: NA
CDR3nt: TGTGCCAGCAGCACCCGGCCCGGGACTAGCCGTCCCTACGAGCAGTACTTC
CDR3aa: CASSTRPGTSRPYEQYF

v_gene: TRBV7-8
d_gene: NA
j_gene: TRBJ1-2
abundance: few
CDR3nt: TGTGCCAGCAGCTTATACGGAGCGGGAGGGTCATATGGCTACACCTTC
CDR3aa: CASSLYGAGGSYGYTF

v_gene: TRBV5-1
d_gene: TRBD2
j_gene: TRBJ2-7
abundance: NA
CDR3nt: TGCGCCAGCAGCTTGGGTCTAGCGGGAGGGGAACTCCACGAGCAGTACTTC
CDR3aa: CASSLGLAGGELHEQYF

v_gene: TRBV29-1
d_gene: NA
j_gene: TRBJ1-1
abundance: NA
CDR3nt: TGCAGCGGAACACGGGAGAACACTGAAGCTTTCTTT
CDR3aa: CSGTRENTEAFF

v_gene: TRBV11-2
d_gene: TRBD1
j_gene: TRBJ1-2
abundance: NA
CDR3nt: TGTGCCAGCAGCTCTTCAAAGGACAGGCCTTTCCGTGGCTACACCTTC
CDR3aa: CASSSSKDRPFRGYTF